This note documents a single T cell receptor beta chain sequence. This specimen belongs to a study of beta chain features in type 1 diabetes. The sequenced template was cDNA made from the entire isolated RNA. Here immunoSEQ multiplex PCR was the method, and the copy in TCRdb shows in-frame clones only, minus some. The sample yields about 370,000 clones, about 14% seen once. With V trimmed by 4 bases and J by 2 bases, 4 bases remained unmatched. The germline CDR1 and CDR2 sequences are LNHNV and YYDKDF (reference sequence). This CDR3 spans 15 amino acids. The sequencing sample was made of naive CD4+ T cells from blood. This rearrangement joins TRBV15 to TRBJ2-7; 11 bases line up with TRBD2. The origin of this receptor is a woman under 30 in good health. The CDR3 sequence: CATSKLAGVPYEQYF. The CDR3 DNA reads as TGTGCCACCAGCAAACTAGCGGGAGTCCCCTACGAGCAGTACTTC.